This is a list of T cell receptor beta chains from one sample in a study of post-analysis software for immune sequencing data. TCRdb reprocessed the PCR reads with MiXCR, giving one entry per CDR3 protein. There are hundreds of thousands of distinct CDR3 sequences in the sample; around 47% occur only once, and 1.7% lies in the top ten. The sequenced sample consisted of blood. Receptors originate from a girl under 18 with multiple sclerosis. CDR3s include the opening cysteine and the closing phenylalanine or tryptophan. D genes are given only for firm matches. Clone size is shown for a subset of rows, as once, few, many or a class of expanded clone.

cdr3_nt cdr3_aa j_call d_call v_call clone_size
TGCAGTGCTAGAGCAGGGACCTGGGGGTCACCCCTCCACTTT CSARAGTWGSPLHF TRBJ1-6 - TRBV20-1 -
TGTGCCAGCAGCTCCGCTAGCGGGGCCCCGGATACGCAGTATTTT CASSSASGAPDTQYF TRBJ2-3 TRBD2 TRBV5-6 -
TGTGCCAGCAGTTACCGCGGACAGGGTGGCATTCAGTACTTC CASSYRGQGGIQYF TRBJ2-4 TRBD1 TRBV6-5 -
TGCAGTGCTAGATTGGCCTACGAGCAGTACTTC CSARLAYEQYF TRBJ2-7 - TRBV20-1 few
TGTGCCAGCAGCCAGCGCCACACAGATACGCAGTATTTT CASSQRHTDTQYF TRBJ2-3 - TRBV3-1 few
TGTGCCAGCAGTCTAGGGACTAGCGGGAGTATCGCAGATACGCAGTATTTT CASSLGTSGSIADTQYF TRBJ2-3 TRBD2 TRBV6-1 few
TGTGCCAGCAGCTTAGCGGGGATACTAGGCGGCTACACCTTC CASSLAGILGGYTF TRBJ1-2 - TRBV7-9 -
TGTGCCAGCAGCTTAGAGGTTTCGGCGAACACCGGGGAGCTGTTTTTT CASSLEVSANTGELFF TRBJ2-2 - TRBV7-2 once
TGTGCCAGCAGTTTATCCCCTATAGACATGGACCAGTACTTC CASSLSPIDMDQYF TRBJ2-5 - TRBV12-3/TRBV12-4 -
TGTGCCAGCAGTTTAGAGGTAACAGGGAGCTCCTACGAGCAGTACTTC CASSLEVTGSSYEQYF TRBJ2-7 - TRBV12-3/TRBV12-4 -
TGTGCCAGCGATGAGCAGTATAACAATGAGCAGTTCTTC CASDEQYNNEQFF TRBJ2-1 - TRBV6-6 few
TGCGCCAGCAGCTTGGTGGCTAGCGAAGCAGATACGCAGTATTTT CASSLVASEADTQYF TRBJ2-3 - TRBV5-1 few
TGTGCCAGCAGCCTGAAGGGCCCACGTAACTACAATGAGCAGTTCTTC CASSLKGPRNYNEQFF TRBJ2-1 - TRBV5-5 -